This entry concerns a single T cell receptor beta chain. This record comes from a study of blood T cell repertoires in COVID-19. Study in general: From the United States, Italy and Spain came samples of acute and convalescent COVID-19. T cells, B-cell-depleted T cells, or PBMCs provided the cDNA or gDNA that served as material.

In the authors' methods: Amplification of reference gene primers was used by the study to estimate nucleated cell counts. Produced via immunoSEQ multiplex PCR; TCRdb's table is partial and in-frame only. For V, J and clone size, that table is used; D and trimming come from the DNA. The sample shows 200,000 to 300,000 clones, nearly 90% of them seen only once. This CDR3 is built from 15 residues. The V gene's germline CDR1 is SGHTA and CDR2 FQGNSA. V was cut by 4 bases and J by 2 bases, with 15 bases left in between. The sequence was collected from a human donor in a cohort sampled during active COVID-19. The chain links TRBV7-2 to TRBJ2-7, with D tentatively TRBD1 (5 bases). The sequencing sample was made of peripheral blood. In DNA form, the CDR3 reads TGTGCCAGCAGCTGGACACAAGGGGCTGCCTACGAGCAGTACTTC. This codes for CASSWTQGAAYEQYF. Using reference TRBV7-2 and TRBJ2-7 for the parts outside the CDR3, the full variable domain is GAGVSQSPSNKVTEKGKDVELRCDPISGHTALYWYRQSLGQGLEFLIYFQGNSAPDKSGLPSDRFSAERTGGSVSTLTIQRTQQEDSAVYLCASSWTQGAAYEQYFGPGTRLTVT.